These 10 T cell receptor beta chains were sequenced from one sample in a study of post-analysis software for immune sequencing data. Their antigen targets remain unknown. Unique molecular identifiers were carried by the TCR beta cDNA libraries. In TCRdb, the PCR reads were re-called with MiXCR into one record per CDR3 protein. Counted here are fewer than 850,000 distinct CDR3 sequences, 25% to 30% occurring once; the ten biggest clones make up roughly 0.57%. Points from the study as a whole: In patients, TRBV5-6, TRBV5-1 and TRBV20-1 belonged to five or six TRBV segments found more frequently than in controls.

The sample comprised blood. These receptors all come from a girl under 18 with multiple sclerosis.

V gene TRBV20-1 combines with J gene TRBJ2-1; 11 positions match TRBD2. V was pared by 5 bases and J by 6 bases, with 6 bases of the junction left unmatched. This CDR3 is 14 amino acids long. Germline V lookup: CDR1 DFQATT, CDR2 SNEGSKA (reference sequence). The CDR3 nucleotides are TGCAGTGCTGTTACTAGCGGGGGACGCAATGAGCAGTTCTTC. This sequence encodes CSAVTSGGRNEQFF.

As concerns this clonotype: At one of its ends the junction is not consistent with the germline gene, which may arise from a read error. The CDR3 DNA reads TGTTCGAAACTAGCGGGGGGAATTAGTGGCACAGATACGCAGTATTTT. Translated, it gives CSKLAGGISGTDTQYF. J is TRBJ2-3 and V is TRBV20-1, with 12 bases fitting TRBD2. The germline gives CDR1 DFQATT, CDR2 SNEGSKA (reference sequence). The CDR3 totals 16 residues.

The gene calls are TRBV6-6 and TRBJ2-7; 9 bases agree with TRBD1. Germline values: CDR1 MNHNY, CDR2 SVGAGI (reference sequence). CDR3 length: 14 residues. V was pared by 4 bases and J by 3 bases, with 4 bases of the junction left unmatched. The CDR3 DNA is TGTGCCAGCAGTTGGGACAGGGAAAGCTACGAGCAGTACTTC. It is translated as CASSWDRESYEQYF.

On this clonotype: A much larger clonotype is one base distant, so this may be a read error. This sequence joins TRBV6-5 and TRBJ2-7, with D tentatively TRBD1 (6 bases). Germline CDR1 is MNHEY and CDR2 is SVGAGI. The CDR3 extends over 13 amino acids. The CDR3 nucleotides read TGTACCAGCAGTCGACAGGCCTCCTACGAGCAGTACTTC. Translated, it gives CTSSRQASYEQYF.

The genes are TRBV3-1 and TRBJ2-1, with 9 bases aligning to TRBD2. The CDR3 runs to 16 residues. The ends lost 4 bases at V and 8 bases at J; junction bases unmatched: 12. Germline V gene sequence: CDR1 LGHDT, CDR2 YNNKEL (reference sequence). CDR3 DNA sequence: TGTGCCAGCAGCCCACAACTAGCGGGCCTTTACGATGAGCAGTTCTTC. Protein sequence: CASSPQLAGLYDEQFF.

CDR3 region: CASSTTYDLAGGYEQFF. CDR3 DNA: TGTGCCAGTAGTACAACCTACGACCTAGCAGGGGGGTATGAGCAGTTCTTC. The rearrangement links TRBV19 to TRBJ2-1; TRBD1 might be the D (7 bases). CDR3 length equals 17 residues. Per the germline V gene, CDR1 is LNHDA and CDR2 is SQIVND (reference sequence). The V and J ends lost 4 bases and 8 bases respectively, with 24 bases between them.

The CDR3 nucleotides are TGCGCCAGCAGCCTTGAACGGGATACGCAGTATTTT. This gives the protein CASSLERDTQYF. The chain links TRBV4-1 to TRBJ2-3; no clear D. CDR3 size: 12 residues. The germline V gene has CDR1 MGHRA and CDR2 YSYEKL. The V end lost 4 bases, the J end lost 6 bases, and 8 bases lay between the germline ends.

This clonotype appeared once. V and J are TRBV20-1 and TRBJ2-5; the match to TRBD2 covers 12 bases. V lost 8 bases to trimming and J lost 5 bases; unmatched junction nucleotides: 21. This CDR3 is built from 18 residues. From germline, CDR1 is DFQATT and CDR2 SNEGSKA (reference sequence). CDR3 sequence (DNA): TGCAGTCTCACACCATGGCCTAGCGGGAGGGATGGGTTGGAGACCCAGTACTTC. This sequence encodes CSLTPWPSGRDGLETQYF.

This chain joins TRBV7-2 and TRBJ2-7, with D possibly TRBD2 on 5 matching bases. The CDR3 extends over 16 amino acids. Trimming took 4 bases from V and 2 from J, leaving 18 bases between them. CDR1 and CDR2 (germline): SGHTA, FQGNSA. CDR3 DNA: TGTGCCAGCAGCTCCGGGGTGCGGGCCCTCGCCTACGAGCAGTACTTC. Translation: CASSSGVRALAYEQYF.

DNA for the CDR3: TGTGCCAGCAGCAGGCCCCCCGGGCGGGCCTCCTACAATGAGCAGTTCTTC. It specifies CASSRPPGRASYNEQFF. V usage is TRBV21-1 and J usage is TRBJ2-1; the table calls TRBD2, which could not be checked here. TRBV21-1 has pseudogene status. CDR3 length: 17 amino acids.